This TCR beta chain was documented in a study of cytomegalovirus exposure and HLA in healthy donors. This clone turned up a few times. The V gene end was trimmed by 1 base and the J gene end by 6 bases; junction bases not matched to a gene: 8. The CDR3 has 16 amino acids. From germline, CDR1 is SGHRS and CDR2 YFSETQ. 13 Jbeta primers and 60 Vbeta primers were used for the PCR. The data were produced by immunoSEQ multiplex PCR, yet TCRdb's version contains in-frame clones alone and is incomplete. The sample holds around 110,000 clones, roughly 70% seen once. The rearrangement uses TRBV5-1 and TRBJ2-3, with 10 bases that match TRBD2. The sequence was collected from a woman in her thirties or forties in good health and CMV-seropositive. Specimen: PBMCs. Here the CDR3 DNA reads TGCGCCAGCAGCTTGTTTAGCGGGGGGCCGGGGGATACGCAGTATTTT. Translating it yields CASSLFSGGPGDTQYF.